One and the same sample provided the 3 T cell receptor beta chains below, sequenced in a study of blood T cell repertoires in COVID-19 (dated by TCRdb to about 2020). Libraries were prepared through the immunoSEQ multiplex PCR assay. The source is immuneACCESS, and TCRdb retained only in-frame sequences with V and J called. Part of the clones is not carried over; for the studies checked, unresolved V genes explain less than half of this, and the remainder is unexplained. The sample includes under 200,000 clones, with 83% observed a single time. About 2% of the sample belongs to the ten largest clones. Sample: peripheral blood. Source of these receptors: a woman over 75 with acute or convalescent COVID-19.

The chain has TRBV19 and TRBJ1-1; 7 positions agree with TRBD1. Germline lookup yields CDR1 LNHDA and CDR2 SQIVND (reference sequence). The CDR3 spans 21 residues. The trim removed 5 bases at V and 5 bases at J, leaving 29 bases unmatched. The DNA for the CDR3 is TGTGCCAGTAGTTCGGGACCTCGGAACTGGGGACAGATTTCGAGGAGGACTGAAGCTTTCTTT. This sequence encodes CASSSGPRNWGQISRRTEAFF.

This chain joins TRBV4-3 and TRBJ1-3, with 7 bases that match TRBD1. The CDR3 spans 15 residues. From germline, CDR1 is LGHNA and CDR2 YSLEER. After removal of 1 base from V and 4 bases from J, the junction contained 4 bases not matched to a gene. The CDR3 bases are TGCGCCAGCAGCCAAGGGGCAGGGGGAGGAAACACCATATATTTT. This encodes CASSQGAGGGNTIYF.

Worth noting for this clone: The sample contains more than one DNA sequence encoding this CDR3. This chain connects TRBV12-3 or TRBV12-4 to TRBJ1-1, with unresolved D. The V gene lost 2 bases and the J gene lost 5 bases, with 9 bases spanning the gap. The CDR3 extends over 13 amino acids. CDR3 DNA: TGTGCCAGCAGTTTAAACCGGGATACTGAAGCTTTCTTT. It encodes CASSLNRDTEAFF.